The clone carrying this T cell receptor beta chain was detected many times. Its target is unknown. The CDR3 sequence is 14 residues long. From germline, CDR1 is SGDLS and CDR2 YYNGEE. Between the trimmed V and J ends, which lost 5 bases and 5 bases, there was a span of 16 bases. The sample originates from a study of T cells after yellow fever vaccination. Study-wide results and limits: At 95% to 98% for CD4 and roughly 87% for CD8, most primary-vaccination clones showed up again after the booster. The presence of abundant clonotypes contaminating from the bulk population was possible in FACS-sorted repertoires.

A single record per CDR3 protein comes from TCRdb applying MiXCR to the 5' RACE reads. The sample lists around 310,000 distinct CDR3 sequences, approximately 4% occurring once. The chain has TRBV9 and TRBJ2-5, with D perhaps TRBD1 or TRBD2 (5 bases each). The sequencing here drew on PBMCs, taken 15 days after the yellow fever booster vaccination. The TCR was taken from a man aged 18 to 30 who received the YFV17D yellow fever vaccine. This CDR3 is CASSTGSGRETQYF. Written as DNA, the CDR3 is TGTGCCAGCAGTACCGGGTCGGGACGGGAGACCCAGTACTTC.